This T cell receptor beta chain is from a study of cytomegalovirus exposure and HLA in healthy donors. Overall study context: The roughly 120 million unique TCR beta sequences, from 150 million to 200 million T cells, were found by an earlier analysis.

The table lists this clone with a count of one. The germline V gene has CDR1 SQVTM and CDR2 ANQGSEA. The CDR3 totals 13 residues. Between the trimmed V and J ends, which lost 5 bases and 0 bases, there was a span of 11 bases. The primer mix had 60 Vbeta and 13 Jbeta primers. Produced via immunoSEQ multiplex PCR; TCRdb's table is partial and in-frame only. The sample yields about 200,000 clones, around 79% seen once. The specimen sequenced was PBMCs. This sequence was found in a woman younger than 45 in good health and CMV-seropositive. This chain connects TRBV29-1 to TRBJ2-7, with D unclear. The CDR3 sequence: CSVLRLGSYEQYF. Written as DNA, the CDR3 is TGCAGCGTTCTACGCCTTGGCTCCTACGAGCAGTACTTC.